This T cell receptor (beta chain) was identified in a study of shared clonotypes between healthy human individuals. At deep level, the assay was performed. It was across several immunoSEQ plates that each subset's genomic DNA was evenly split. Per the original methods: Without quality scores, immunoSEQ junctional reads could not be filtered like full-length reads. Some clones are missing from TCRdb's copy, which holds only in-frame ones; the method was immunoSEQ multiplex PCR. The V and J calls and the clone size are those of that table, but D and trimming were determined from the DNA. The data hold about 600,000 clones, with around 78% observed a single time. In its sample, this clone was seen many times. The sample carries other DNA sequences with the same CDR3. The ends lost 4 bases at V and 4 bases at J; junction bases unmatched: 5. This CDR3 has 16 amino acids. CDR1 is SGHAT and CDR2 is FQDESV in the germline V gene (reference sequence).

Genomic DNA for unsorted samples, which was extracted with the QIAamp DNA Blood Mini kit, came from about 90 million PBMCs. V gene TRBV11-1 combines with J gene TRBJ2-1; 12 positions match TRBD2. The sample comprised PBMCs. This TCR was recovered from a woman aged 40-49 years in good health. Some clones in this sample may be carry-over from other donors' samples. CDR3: CASSSSGTSGYNEQFF. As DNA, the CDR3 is TGTGCCAGCAGCTCCTCCGGGACTAGCGGGTACAATGAGCAGTTCTTC.